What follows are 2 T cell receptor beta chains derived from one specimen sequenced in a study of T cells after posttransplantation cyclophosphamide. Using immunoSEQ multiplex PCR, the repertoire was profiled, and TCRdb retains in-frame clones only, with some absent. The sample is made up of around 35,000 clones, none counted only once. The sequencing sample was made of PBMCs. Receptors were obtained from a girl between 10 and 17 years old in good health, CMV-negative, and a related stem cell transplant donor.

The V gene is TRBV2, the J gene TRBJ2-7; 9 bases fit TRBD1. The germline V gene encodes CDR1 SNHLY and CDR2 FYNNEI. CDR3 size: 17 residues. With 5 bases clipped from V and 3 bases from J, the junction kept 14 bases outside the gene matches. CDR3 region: CASSTLGRDRDFYEQYF. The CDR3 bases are TGTGCCAGCAGTACCCTGGGCCGGGACAGGGATTTCTACGAGCAGTACTTC.

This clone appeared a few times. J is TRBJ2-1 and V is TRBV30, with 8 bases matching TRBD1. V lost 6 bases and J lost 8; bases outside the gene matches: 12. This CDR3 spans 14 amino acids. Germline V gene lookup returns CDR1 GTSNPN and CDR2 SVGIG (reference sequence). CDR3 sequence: CACNPDRASDEQFF. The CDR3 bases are TGTGCCTGTAACCCGGACAGGGCAAGCGATGAGCAGTTCTTC. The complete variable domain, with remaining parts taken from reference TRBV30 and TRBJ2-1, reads SQTIHQWPATLVQPVGSPLSLECTVEGTSNPNLYWYRQAAGRGLQLLFYSVGIGQISSEVPQNLSASRPQDRQFILSSKKLLLSDSGFYLCACNPDRASDEQFFGPGTRLTVL.